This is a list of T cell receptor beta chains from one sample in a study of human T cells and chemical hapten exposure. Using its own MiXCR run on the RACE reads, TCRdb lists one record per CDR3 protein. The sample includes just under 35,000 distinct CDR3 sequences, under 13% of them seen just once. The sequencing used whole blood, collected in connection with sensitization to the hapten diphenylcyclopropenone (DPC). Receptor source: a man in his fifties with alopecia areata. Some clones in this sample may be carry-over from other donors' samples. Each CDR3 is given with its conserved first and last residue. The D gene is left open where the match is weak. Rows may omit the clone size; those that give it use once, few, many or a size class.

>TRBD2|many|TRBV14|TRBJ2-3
CASSHIAGGGTDTQYF
TGTGCCAGCAGCCACATAGCGGGAGGGGGCACAGATACGCAGTATTTT
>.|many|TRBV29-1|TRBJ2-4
CSVGGSVLDIQYF
TGCAGCGTTGGGGGGTCCGTTTTGGACATTCAGTACTTC
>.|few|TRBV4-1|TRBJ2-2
CASSQDRLGRGNTGELFF
TGCGCCAGCAGCCAAGATCGACTAGGGCGGGGTAACACCGGGGAGCTGTTTTTT
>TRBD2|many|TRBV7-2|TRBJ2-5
CASSLSGKETQYF
TGTGCCAGCAGCTTAAGCGGGAAAGAGACCCAGTACTTC
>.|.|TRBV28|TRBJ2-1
CASSLLGGASSYNEQFF
TGTGCCAGCAGTTTATTGGGTGGAGCTAGCTCCTACAATGAGCAGTTCTTC
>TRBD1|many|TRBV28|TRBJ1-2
CASSTGGAVSYGYTF
TGTGCCAGCAGCACAGGGGGCGCAGTATCCTATGGCTACACCTTC
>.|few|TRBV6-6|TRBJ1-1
CASSYSRVGSHTEAFF
TGTGCCAGCAGTTACTCGAGGGTCGGATCGCACACTGAAGCTTTCTTT
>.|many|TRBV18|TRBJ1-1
CASSPTEGTEAFF
TGTGCCAGCTCACCCACCGAGGGCACTGAAGCTTTCTTT
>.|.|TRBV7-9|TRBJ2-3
CASSIASADTQYF
TGTGCCAGCAGCATCGCCTCGGCAGATACGCAGTATTTT
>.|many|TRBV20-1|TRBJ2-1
CSARARRGINEQFF
TGCAGTGCTAGAGCCCGACGGGGGATCAATGAGCAGTTCTTC
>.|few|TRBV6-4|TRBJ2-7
CASSRAPGYEQYF
TGTGCCAGCAGCAGAGCCCCGGGATACGAGCAGTACTTC
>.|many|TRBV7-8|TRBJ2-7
CASSLDMNYEQYF
TGTGCCAGCAGCTTAGATATGAACTACGAGCAGTACTTC
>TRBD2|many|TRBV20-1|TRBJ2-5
CSAKGLAGVQQETQYF
TGCAGTGCTAAAGGACTAGCGGGAGTTCAACAAGAGACCCAGTACTTC
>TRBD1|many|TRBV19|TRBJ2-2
CASHPRGQGVTGELFF
TGTGCCAGTCACCCCCGAGGACAGGGGGTTACCGGGGAGCTGTTTTTT
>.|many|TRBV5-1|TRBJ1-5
CASSPEGGNQPQHF
TGCGCCAGCAGCCCAGAGGGGGGAAATCAGCCCCAGCATTTT
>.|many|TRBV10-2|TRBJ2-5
CASSEVGLETQYF
TGCGCCAGCAGTGAGGTGGGACTAGAGACCCAGTACTTC
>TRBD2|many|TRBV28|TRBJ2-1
CASSPTSGRTYNEQFF
TGTGCCAGCAGTCCGACTAGCGGGAGGACATACAATGAGCAGTTCTTC
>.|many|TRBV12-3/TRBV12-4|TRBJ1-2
CASSLEKRGLLTNYGYTF
TGTGCCAGCAGTTTAGAAAAAAGGGGATTGTTGACTAACTATGGCTACACCTTC
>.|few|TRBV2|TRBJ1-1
CASSRIRTENTEAFF
TGTGCCAGCAGTAGGATTCGGACTGAGAACACTGAAGCTTTCTTT
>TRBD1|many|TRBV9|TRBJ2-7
CASSVESGTGGYEQYF
TGTGCCAGCAGCGTAGAGTCCGGGACAGGGGGCTACGAGCAGTACTTC